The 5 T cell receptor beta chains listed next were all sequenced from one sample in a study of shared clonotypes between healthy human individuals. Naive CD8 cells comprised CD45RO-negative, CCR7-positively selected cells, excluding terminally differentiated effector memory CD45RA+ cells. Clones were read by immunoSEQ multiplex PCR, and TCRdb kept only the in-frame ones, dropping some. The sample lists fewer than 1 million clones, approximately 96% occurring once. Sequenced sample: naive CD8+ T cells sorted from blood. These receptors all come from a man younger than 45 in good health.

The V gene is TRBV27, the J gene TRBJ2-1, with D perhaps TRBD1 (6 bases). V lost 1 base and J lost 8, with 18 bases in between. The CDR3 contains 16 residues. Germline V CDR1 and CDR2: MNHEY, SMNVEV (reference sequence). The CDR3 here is CASSLWGRGPPDEQFF. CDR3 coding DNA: TGTGCCAGCAGTTTATGGGGCAGGGGTCCCCCCGATGAGCAGTTCTTC.

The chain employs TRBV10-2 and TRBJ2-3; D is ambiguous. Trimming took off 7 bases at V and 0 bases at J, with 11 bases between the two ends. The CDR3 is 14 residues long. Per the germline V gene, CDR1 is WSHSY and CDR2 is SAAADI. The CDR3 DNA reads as TGCGCCAGCACCTCTCCAGCTAGCACAGATACGCAGTATTTT. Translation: CASTSPASTDTQYF.

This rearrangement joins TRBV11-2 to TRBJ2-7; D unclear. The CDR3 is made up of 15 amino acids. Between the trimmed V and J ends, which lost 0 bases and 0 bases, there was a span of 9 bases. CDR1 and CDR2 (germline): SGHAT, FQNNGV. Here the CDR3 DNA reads TGTGCCAGCAGCTTAGACTTCCAGCCCTCCTACGAGCAGTACTTC. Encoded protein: CASSLDFQPSYEQYF. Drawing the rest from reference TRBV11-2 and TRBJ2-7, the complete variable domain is EAGVAQSPRYKIIEKRQSVAFWCNPISGHATLYWYQQILGQGPKLLIQFQNNGVVDDSQLPKDRFSAERLKGVDSTLKIQPAKLEDSAVYLCASSLDFQPSYEQYFGPGTRLTVT.

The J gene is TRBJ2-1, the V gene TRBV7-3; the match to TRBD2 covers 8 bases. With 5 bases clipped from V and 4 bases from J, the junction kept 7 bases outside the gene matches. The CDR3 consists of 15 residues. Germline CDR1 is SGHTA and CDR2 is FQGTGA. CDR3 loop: CASSPSSGPYNEQFF. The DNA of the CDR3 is TGTGCCAGCAGCCCTTCTAGCGGGCCATACAATGAGCAGTTCTTC.

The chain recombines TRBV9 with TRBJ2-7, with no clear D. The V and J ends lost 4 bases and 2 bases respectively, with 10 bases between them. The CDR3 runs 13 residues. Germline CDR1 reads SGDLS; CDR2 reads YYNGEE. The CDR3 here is CASSKSGTYEQYF. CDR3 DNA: TGTGCCAGCAGCAAGTCCGGCACCTACGAGCAGTACTTC.